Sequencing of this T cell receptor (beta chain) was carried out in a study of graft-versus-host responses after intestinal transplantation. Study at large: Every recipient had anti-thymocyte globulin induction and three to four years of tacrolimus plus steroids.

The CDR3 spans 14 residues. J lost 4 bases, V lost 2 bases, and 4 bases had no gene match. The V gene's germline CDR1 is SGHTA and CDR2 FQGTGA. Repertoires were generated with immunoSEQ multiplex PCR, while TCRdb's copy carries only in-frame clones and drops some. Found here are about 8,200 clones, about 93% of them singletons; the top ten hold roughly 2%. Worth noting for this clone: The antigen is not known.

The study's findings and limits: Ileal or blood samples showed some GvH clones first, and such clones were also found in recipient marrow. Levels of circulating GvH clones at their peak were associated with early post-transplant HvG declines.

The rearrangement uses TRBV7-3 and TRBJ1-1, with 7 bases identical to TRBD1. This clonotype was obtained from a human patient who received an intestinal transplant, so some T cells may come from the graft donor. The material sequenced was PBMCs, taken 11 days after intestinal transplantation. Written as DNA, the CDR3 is TGTGCCAGCAGCTTATACAGGGGTCCCACTGAAGCTTTCTTT. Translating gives CASSLYRGPTEAFF. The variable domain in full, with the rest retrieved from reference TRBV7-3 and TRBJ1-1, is GAGVSQTPSNKVTEKGKYVELRCDPISGHTALYWYRQSLGQGPEFLIYFQGTGAADDSGLPNDRFFAVRPEGSVSTLKIQRTERGDSAVYLCASSLYRGPTEAFFGQGTRLTVV.